The source of this T cell receptor beta chain is a study of long-term antiretroviral therapy in people with HIV. Assay version v3.0 of immunoSEQ was used, and it was run at survey level. TCRdb's copy holds only in-frame clones and misses some; the assay was immunoSEQ multiplex PCR. The sample holds under 20,000 clones, roughly 79% seen once. This clonotype was sampled from a woman in her forties with HIV. Sequenced here: unsorted PBMCs, sampled 2.3 years after starting antiretroviral therapy.

The CDR3 DNA follows: TGTGCCAGCAGCTCGCCGAGTCGACTAGCGGGGGCCCAAGATACGCAGTATTTT. This translates into CASSSPSRLAGAQDTQYF. The rearrangement joins TRBV5-5 to TRBJ2-3; 12 bases map to TRBD2. The germline CDR1 and CDR2 sequences are SGHKS and YYEKEE (reference sequence). The CDR3 has 18 amino acids. Trimming took 3 bases from V and 5 from J; bases not matched to a gene: 13.